The TCR beta chain described here comes from a study of OX40 agonist ivuxolimab in advanced cancers. For the study at large: Ivuxolimab, an antibody that agonizes OX40 (CD134), was administered to the patients. Six ivuxolimab dose levels, 0.01 to 10 mg/kg, were given intravenously every 2 weeks. Study-wide findings and caveats: In the 0.1-3.0 mg/kg groups, partial responders showed among the lowest expansion.

Per germline, CDR1 SGHNT and CDR2 YYREEE (reference sequence). The CDR3 is 13 residues long. V was cut by 1 base and J by 3 bases, with 2 bases left in between. Generated by immunoSEQ multiplex PCR, the TCRdb table keeps only in-frame clones and is missing some. Among tens of thousands of clones listed, around 80% were seen once. Points on this clone: What it recognizes is unknown.

V usage is TRBV5-4 and J usage is TRBJ2-6; no firm D call. Sequences were derived from CD4+ or CD8+ T cells sorted from blood, sampled in a trial of the OX40 agonist ivuxolimab. The origin of this receptor is an adult with an advanced solid tumor such as melanoma, head and neck, liver or kidney cancer. CDR3 residues: CASSLYGANVLTF. In DNA, the CDR3 is TGTGCCAGCAGCTTGTATGGGGCCAACGTCCTGACTTTC.